The 23 T cell receptor beta chains reported below all come from one sample, sequenced in a study of blood T cell repertoires in COVID-19. The protocol was immunoSEQ multiplex PCR, while the TCRdb copy is restricted to in-frame clones and leaves out a portion. This table has over 250,000 clones, roughly nine tenths appearing once. The sequencing sample was made of peripheral blood. The receptors stem from a man between 35 and 55 years old who had recovered from COVID-19.

The chain uses TRBV2 and TRBJ1-5, with 9 bases matching TRBD1. Germline V gene sequence: CDR1 SNHLY, CDR2 FYNNEI. Trimming cost V 2 bases and J 5 bases; bases outside gene matches: 4. The CDR3 is made up of 15 amino acids. Here the CDR3 reads CASSERDRVDQPQHF. As DNA, the CDR3 is TGTGCCAGCAGTGAAAGGGACAGGGTAGATCAGCCCCAGCATTTT.

The chain recombines TRBV29-1 with TRBJ1-2; 10 bases match TRBD1. V was pared by 7 bases and J by 3 bases, with 2 bases of the junction left unmatched. CDR1 is SQVTM, CDR2 ANQGSEA, per germline. The CDR3 has 12 residues. The CDR3 region is CSGGQGDYGYTF. The CDR3 nucleotides read TGCAGCGGCGGACAGGGGGACTATGGCTACACCTTC.

The rearrangement uses TRBV24-1 and TRBJ2-3, with TRBD1 identical over 10 bases. Per the germline V gene, CDR1 is KGHDR and CDR2 is SFDVKD. V trimming: 1 base; J trimming: 6 bases; junction bases outside the gene matches: 3. The CDR3 is 15 amino acids. This CDR3 is CATSDFGTGEDTQYF. CDR3 DNA sequence: TGTGCCACCAGTGATTTCGGGACAGGGGAGGATACGCAGTATTTT.

The chain has TRBV27 and TRBJ2-7; unclear D gene. The V end lost 3 bases, the J end lost 3 bases, and 6 bases lay between the germline ends. This CDR3 contains 12 residues. The germline V gene has CDR1 MNHEY and CDR2 SMNVEV (reference sequence). The CDR3 protein is CASSFPLYEQYF. CDR3 DNA: TGTGCCAGCAGTTTCCCACTCTACGAGCAGTACTTC.

V is TRBV5-4 and J is TRBJ2-7; 10 nucleotides match TRBD2. With 5 bases clipped from V and 4 bases from J, the junction kept 9 bases outside the gene matches. CDR3 size: 15 residues. The germline V gene encodes CDR1 SGHNT and CDR2 YYREEE (reference sequence). CDR3 in DNA: TGTGCCAGCAGTTTAAAAGCGGGAGGGTCTTACGAGCAGTACTTC. Residues: CASSLKAGGSYEQYF.

This chain links TRBV2 with TRBJ1-2; TRBD1 might be the D (5 bases). CDR1 SNHLY and CDR2 FYNNEI come from the germline V gene. V was cut by 2 bases and J by 5 bases, with 15 bases left in between. There are 15 residues in the CDR3. CDR3: CASSEMGGRLYGYTF. The CDR3 nucleotides are TGTGCCAGCAGTGAAATGGGGGGACGTCTATATGGCTACACCTTC.

This chain links TRBV5-1 with TRBJ2-7; perhaps TRBD1 as D (6 bases). Trimming took 1 base from V and 2 from J, leaving 16 bases between them. There are 16 residues in the CDR3. CDR1 and CDR2 from the germline V gene are SGHRS and YFSETQ. Written as DNA, the CDR3 is TGCGCCAGCAGCTTGAGTAGGACAGATACCGCCTACGAGCAGTACTTC. This sequence encodes CASSLSRTDTAYEQYF. The full variable domain, in which reference TRBV5-1 and TRBJ2-7 provide the parts outside the CDR3, is KAGVTQTPRYLIKTRGQQVTLSCSPISGHRSVSWYQQTPGQGLQFLFEYFSETQRNKGNFPGRFSGRQFSNSRSEMNVSTLELGDSALYLCASSLSRTDTAYEQYFGPGTRLTVT.

This clone is a singleton in its sample. CDR3 in DNA: TGTGCCAGCAGCTTAAGGGGGAGGGCCCACGAGCAGTACTTC. It specifies CASSLRGRAHEQYF. This rearrangement joins TRBV7-2 to TRBJ2-7; D perhaps matches TRBD2 (7 bases). Per the germline V gene, CDR1 is SGHTA and CDR2 is FQGNSA. This CDR3 is built from 14 residues. Trimming shortened V by 2 bases and J by 5 bases, and 13 bases separated the two germline ends.

The V call is TRBV7-2, the J call TRBJ2-7; 12 bases align to TRBD2. J lost 0 bases, V lost 2 bases, and 5 bases had no gene match. The germline CDR1 and CDR2 sequences are SGHTA and FQGNSA. This CDR3 comprises 17 residues. CDR3 bases: TGTGCCAGCAGCTTACTAGCGGGGGGGATTAGCTCCTACGAGCAGTACTTC. This codes for CASSLLAGGISSYEQYF.

This chain connects TRBV10-3 to TRBJ1-2; possibly TRBD1 for D (6 bases). There are 14 residues in the CDR3. Trimming shortened V by 4 bases and J by 3 bases, and 12 bases separated the two germline ends. Looked up from germline, CDR1 is ENHRY and CDR2 is SYGVKD. DNA for the CDR3: TGTGCCATCAGTGGGGGGGGCAGTTACTATGGCTACACCTTC. This gives the protein CAISGGGSYYGYTF.

The chain recombines TRBV25-1 with TRBJ1-2; D is uncertain. In germline, CDR1 is MGHDK, CDR2 SYGVNS. The CDR3 is made up of 14 amino acids. V was trimmed by 1 base and J by 3 bases, leaving 9 bases between them. CDR3 in amino acids: CASSESGGHYGYTF. In nucleotides, the CDR3 is TGTGCCAGCAGTGAATCGGGAGGGCACTATGGCTACACCTTC.

This clone has just one count. The rearrangement uses TRBV29-1 and TRBJ2-5, with TRBD2 as a possible D gene (7 bases). Germline-derived CDR1 and CDR2 are SQVTM and ANQGSEA. The germline V and J ends were trimmed by 4 bases and 4 bases, with 16 bases remaining between them. The CDR3 covers 14 residues. The CDR3 nucleotides are TGCAGCGTTGGGGCCGGGGGGCGTGGAGAGACCCAGTACTTC. Protein sequence: CSVGAGGRGETQYF.

The rearrangement uses TRBV5-1 and TRBJ2-1; TRBD1 matches 7 bases. J was trimmed by 1 base and V by 5 bases; bases with no gene match: 3. In germline, CDR1 is SGHRS, CDR2 YFSETQ. This CDR3 is built from 14 residues. Here the CDR3 DNA reads TGCGCCAGCAGAGTACAGGGGTCCTACAATGAGCAGTTCTTC. This gives the protein CASRVQGSYNEQFF.

J is TRBJ2-5 and V is TRBV4-2; 8 bases agree with TRBD2. The CDR3 runs 16 residues. V shed 3 bases and J 3 bases; nucleotides not matched to a gene: 9. Germline V gene lookup returns CDR1 LGHNA and CDR2 YNFKEQ. The CDR3 region has the DNA TGTGCCAGCAGCCACGGGACTAGGGATCGGGAAGAGACCCAGTACTTC. Residues: CASSHGTRDREETQYF.

This chain links TRBV10-3 with TRBJ2-7; TRBD1 matches 9 bases. This CDR3 has 13 residues. Per germline, CDR1 ENHRY and CDR2 SYGVKD. Trimming took 5 bases from V and 4 from J; bases not matched to a gene: 3. The CDR3 DNA reads TGTGCCATCAGTCCGGGACAGGGTTACGAGCAGTACTTC. Its protein product is CAISPGQGYEQYF.

This sequence joins TRBV2 and TRBJ2-3; TRBD2 matches 7 bases. There are 13 residues in the CDR3. The germline CDR1 and CDR2 sequences are SNHLY and FYNNEI. Unmatched junction bases numbered 4, after V lost 8 bases and J lost 2 bases. The CDR3 DNA follows: TGTGCCAGCGAGCGGGGTTACACAGATACGCAGTATTTT. Encoded protein: CASERGYTDTQYF.

This chain uses TRBV2 with TRBJ1-5; unclear D gene. With 4 bases removed from V and 0 bases from J, the gap between germline ends came to 7 bases. CDR1 SNHLY and CDR2 FYNNEI come from the germline V gene. There are 14 residues in the CDR3. For the CDR3, the DNA is TGTGCCAGCAGTGTATCCTATAGCAATCAGCCCCAGCATTTT. Its protein product is CASSVSYSNQPQHF.

The rearrangement uses TRBV10-2 and TRBJ1-5, with 8 bases matching TRBD1. The germline V gene has CDR1 WSHSY and CDR2 SAAADI. The CDR3 has 12 amino acids. The V gene end was trimmed by 5 bases and the J gene end by 14 bases; junction bases not matched to a gene: 8. The CDR3 nucleotides are TGCGCCAGCAGTATGAAACAGGGGGAGAAGCATTTT. As protein: CASSMKQGEKHF.

The chain is built from TRBV7-9 and TRBJ2-2, with 10 positions matching TRBD2. There are 16 residues in the CDR3. Trimming removed 5 bases from V and 4 bases from J; junction bases left unmatched: 7. Germline V lookup: CDR1 SEHNR, CDR2 FQNEAQ (reference sequence). The CDR3: CASSHPSGGPTGELFF. The CDR3 nucleotides are TGTGCCAGCAGCCACCCTAGCGGGGGTCCCACCGGGGAGCTGTTTTTT.

The chain joins TRBV4-1 to TRBJ2-6; 7 bases match TRBD2. CDR1 is MGHRA, CDR2 YSYEKL, per germline. CDR3 length: 16 residues. Germline trimming cut 0 bases from V and 3 bases from J; bases unmatched to any gene: 2. The CDR3 bases are TGCGCCAGCAGCCAAGAGTCGGGGGGTGGGGCCAACGTCCTGACTTTC. This gives the protein CASSQESGGGANVLTF.

V usage is TRBV3-1 (or the pseudogene TRBV3-2) and J usage is TRBJ2-4, with 12 bases matching TRBD2. Germline CDR1 and CDR2: LGHDT and YNNKEL (reference sequence). The CDR3 extends over 16 amino acids. V trimming: 0 bases; J trimming: 8 bases; junction bases outside the gene matches: 5. DNA of the CDR3: TGTGCCAGCAGCCAAGACACGACTAGCGGGGGTGACATTCAGTACTTC. This encodes CASSQDTTSGGDIQYF.

This rearrangement joins TRBV12-3 or TRBV12-4 to TRBJ1-1; 8 bases align to TRBD1. The CDR3 contains 13 residues. Trimming at V came to 6 bases and at J to 4 bases, leaving 4 bases not matched to a gene. CDR3 coding DNA: TGTGCCAGCAGACTTACAGGGGGCACTGAAGCTTTCTTT. Its protein product is CASRLTGGTEAFF.

This chain links TRBV7-2 with TRBJ2-3; TRBD2 is a possible D gene (5 bases). Trimming shortened V by 1 base and J by 4 bases, and 12 bases separated the two germline ends. This CDR3 contains 15 residues. Per the germline V gene, CDR1 is SGHTA and CDR2 is FQGNSA. The CDR3 DNA reads as TGTGCCAGCAGCTTAGACGGTAGCGTGGCAGATACGCAGTATTTT. Residues: CASSLDGSVADTQYF.